The rows below give T cell receptor beta chains drawn from one sample of a study of T-cell reconstitution after alpha-beta-depleted transplantation in children. TCRdb re-derived calls from the PCR reads in MiXCR, one entry per CDR3 protein. This repertoire shows 700,000 or so distinct CDR3 sequences, approximately 14% found once; its top ten account for around 0.76%. Sequenced here: PBMCs, sampled before TCRalphabeta/CD19-depleted stem cell transplant. These TCRs come from a girl aged 2-15 years with congenital amegakaryocytic thrombocytopenia, due to receive a stem cell transplant. Both conserved end residues are trimmed from each CDR3.

CDR3aa | j_gene | v_gene
SARVGGFNEQF | TRBJ2-1 | TRBV20-1
ASSLLPGASYNEQF | TRBJ2-1 | TRBV27
SARALSGKSRNEQF | TRBJ2-1 | TRBV20-1
ASSLELGLAGIETQY | TRBJ2-5 | TRBV7-6
SARDPASGLSTDTQY | TRBJ2-3 | TRBV20-1
ASSFDATEAF | TRBJ1-1 | TRBV12-3/TRBV12-4
ASSFGTETYNEQF | TRBJ2-1 | TRBV5-1
ASSLGQGYEQF | TRBJ2-1 | TRBV5-1
SGWLRLWTDTQY | TRBJ2-3 | TRBV20-1
ATVQAGGYYEQY | TRBJ2-7 | TRBV10-3
ASSYSRGVLEQY | TRBJ2-7 | TRBV6-5
SARRLESYNEQF | TRBJ2-1 | TRBV20-1
SARPASAMTYEQY | TRBJ2-7 | TRBV20-1
AWSSPGGNGEQY | TRBJ2-7 | TRBV30
ASSVTSGSKLYEQY | TRBJ2-7 | TRBV5-1
ASSQGLAGGDEQF | TRBJ2-1 | TRBV7-6
ASRPPGSGELF | TRBJ2-2 | TRBV3-1
ASGSHPAQPQH | TRBJ1-5 | TRBV28
AIKGLAGSDTQY | TRBJ2-3 | TRBV28
ASSPPGSGTKGEQY | TRBJ2-7 | TRBV5-1
ASSLARRGNEQF | TRBJ2-1 | TRBV7-6
ASISLGQGQETQY | TRBJ2-5 | TRBV12-3/TRBV12-4
SGRLAVYNEQF | TRBJ2-1 | TRBV20-1
SAARQGRAGELF | TRBJ2-2 | TRBV20-1
ASSEDPFRLIPDTQY | TRBJ2-3 | TRBV6-1
ASISGSTDTQY | TRBJ2-3 | TRBV11-2
SVAQGQGANEQY | TRBJ2-7 | TRBV29-1
ASSHASGSNIQY | TRBJ2-4 | TRBV14
ASSLRKTSSYNEQF | TRBJ2-1 | TRBV7-8
ASSLRPTNQPQH | TRBJ1-5 | TRBV11-2
SVEIGGPDTQY | TRBJ2-3 | TRBV29-1
ASSLDRGGGISPLH | TRBJ1-6 | TRBV6-5
ASSLVGGVGSSYNEQF | TRBJ2-1 | TRBV5-1
ASSLFALEETQY | TRBJ2-5 | TRBV5-6
ASSPQLSGTYEQY | TRBJ2-7 | TRBV7-9
ASSYLGLADNEQF | TRBJ2-1 | TRBV6-5
ASSLSGGPETQY | TRBJ2-5 | TRBV11-2
ASSITSGGSGANVLT | TRBJ2-6 | TRBV6-1
ASNRGQGMNTEAF | TRBJ1-1 | TRBV12-3/TRBV12-4
ASAILGVSYEQY | TRBJ2-7 | TRBV5-4
ASSLVYREPTYEQY | TRBJ2-7 | TRBV5-1
ASSLGGATYEQY | TRBJ2-7 | TRBV7-2
SADSRRGTDTQY | TRBJ2-3 | TRBV29-1
ASQRGTGNTIY | TRBJ1-3 | TRBV6-1
ASQETRRGGTDTQY | TRBJ2-3 | TRBV7-2
ASGLGAAVYNEQL | TRBJ2-1 | TRBV12-3/TRBV12-4
ASSYQRSYNEQF | TRBJ2-1 | TRBV6-5
ASSAGLAGGNTGELF | TRBJ2-2 | TRBV7-2
SVNRGQGTEAF | TRBJ1-1 | TRBV20-1
ASSLAFRVSYEQY | TRBJ2-7 | TRBV5-1
AISENGLAGGNEQF | TRBJ2-1 | TRBV10-3
ASRTVTGPHQETQY | TRBJ2-5 | TRBV11-2
AGGNEQF | TRBJ2-1 | TRBV7-9